Below are 2 T cell receptor beta chains sequenced from a single sample in a study of T-cell reconstitution after alpha-beta-depleted transplantation in children. Preparation of the TCRbeta library involved a method that used unique molecular identifiers. A single record per CDR3 protein comes from TCRdb applying MiXCR to the PCR reads. The repertoire holds over 550,000 distinct CDR3 sequences, with 8% to 11% as singletons. The sequences come from PBMCs from the stem cell graft donor, collected from the stem cell graft. These receptor sequences come from a human donor who donated a stem cell graft to a child with acute myeloid leukemia.

V gene TRBV20-1 combines with J gene TRBJ2-4, with D tentatively TRBD1 (7 bases). Trimming shortened V by 3 bases and J by 8 bases, and 14 bases separated the two germline ends. From germline, CDR1 is DFQATT and CDR2 SNEGSKA (reference sequence). The CDR3 totals 13 residues. CDR3 nucleotides: TGCAGTGCTAGCGCCATCAGGGGGGACATTCAGTACTTC. Amino acid sequence: CSASAIRGDIQYF.

The sample holds many counts of this clonotype. A read error may produce the germline difference seen at one junction end. V gene TRBV10-3 combines with J gene TRBJ2-1, with D possibly TRBD2 on 5 matching bases. Germline CDR1 and CDR2: ENHRY and SYGVKD. This CDR3 contains 9 residues. DNA for the CDR3: TGTGCCCTCAGGAGGGAGCAGTTCTTC. It is translated as CALRREQFF.